The 16 T cell receptor beta chains presented below share a single source sample, sequenced in a study of blood T cell repertoires in COVID-19. Assay: immunoSEQ multiplex PCR; the TCRdb copy retains only in-frame clones and omits some. There are 150,000 to 200,000 clones in the sample; 85% to 90% occur only once, and around a sixth lies in the top ten. What was sequenced was peripheral blood. The receptors derive from a person between 70 and 80 years old with COVID-19, enrolled during active disease.

The chain employs TRBV15 and TRBJ1-6; D remains ambiguous. The V end was cut by 1 base, the J end by 7 bases, with 14 bases between. Germline assignment: CDR1 LNHNV and CDR2 YYDKDF (reference sequence). The CDR3 consists of 16 residues. The chain's CDR3 is CATSRGGERANSPLHF. The CDR3 nucleotides read TGTGCCACCAGCAGAGGCGGCGAGCGTGCAAATTCACCCCTCCACTTT.

The chain combines TRBV7-2 with TRBJ2-7, with unresolved D. Trimming shortened V by 5 bases and J by 0 bases, and 11 bases separated the two germline ends. The germline V gene encodes CDR1 SGHTA and CDR2 FQGNSA. The CDR3 extends over 14 amino acids. The CDR3 nucleotides are TGTGCCAGCAGCCTCGCCCTGCGCTCCTACGAGCAGTACTTC. Amino acid sequence: CASSLALRSYEQYF.

V usage is TRBV6-5 and J usage is TRBJ2-2; the match to TRBD2 covers 7 bases. Trimming at V came to 10 bases and at J to 3 bases, leaving 5 bases not matched to a gene. This CDR3 has 13 residues. Germline V CDR1 and CDR2: MNHEY, SVGAGI. The CDR3 here is CAIRTRDTGELFF. The CDR3 DNA reads TGTGCCATCCGGACTAGAGACACCGGGGAGCTGTTTTTT.

The rearrangement links TRBV6-1 to TRBJ1-5, with D possibly being TRBD1 (5 bases). Trimming removed 1 base from V and 2 bases from J, with 9 bases in between. This CDR3 contains 15 residues. Germline values: CDR1 MNHNS, CDR2 SASEGT. This chain's CDR3 is CASSEGGRGNQPQHF. The CDR3 DNA sequence: TGTGCCAGCAGTGAAGGGGGCAGGGGCAATCAGCCCCAGCATTTT.

This chain joins TRBV19 and TRBJ2-2, with 7 bases that match TRBD1. Per the germline V gene, CDR1 is LNHDA and CDR2 is SQIVND (reference sequence). V was clipped by 7 bases and J by 6 bases; unmatched bases: 8. The CDR3 is made up of 14 amino acids. The CDR3 nucleotides are TGTGCCAGTAACAGGGGTCAAGCCCCCGGGGAGCTGTTTTTT. As protein: CASNRGQAPGELFF.

CDR3 bases: TGTGCCAGCAGTTTAACGACAGGGGACGGTCGTCTAGCCTACAATGAGCAGTTCTTC. This translates into CASSLTTGDGRLAYNEQFF. The chain couples TRBV27 to TRBJ2-1; TRBD1 aligns across 8 bases. This CDR3 has 19 residues. Germline CDR1 and CDR2: MNHEY and SMNVEV (reference sequence). After removal of 2 bases from V and 2 bases from J, the junction contained 14 bases not matched to a gene.

This clone came up once. The genes are TRBV28 and TRBJ1-2; 8 bases align to TRBD1. Per germline, CDR1 MDHEN and CDR2 SYDVKM. V was clipped by 10 bases and J by 7 bases; unmatched bases: 5. The CDR3 length is 11 residues. CDR3 in amino acids: CANQDRVGYTF. In nucleotides, the CDR3 is TGTGCCAACCAGGACAGGGTTGGCTACACCTTC.

The CDR3: CASSLNSPNTEAFF. For the CDR3, the DNA is TGCGCCAGCAGCTTGAACAGCCCGAACACTGAAGCTTTCTTT. This chain uses TRBV5-1 with TRBJ1-1; D gene unclear. V dropped 1 base and J dropped 1 base, with 8 bases sitting between them. The CDR3 consists of 14 residues. Germline V CDR1 and CDR2: SGHRS, YFSETQ.

Comment on this clone: Distinct nucleotide sequences in the sample also encode this CDR3. This chain joins TRBV6-5 and TRBJ1-4; 7 bases match TRBD1. CDR1 is MNHEY, CDR2 SVGAGI, per germline. This CDR3 is 15 amino acids long. The ends lost 4 bases at V and 3 bases at J; junction bases unmatched: 5. CDR3 region: CASSSIQGANEKLFF. CDR3 nucleotides: TGTGCCAGCAGTTCCATTCAGGGGGCTAATGAAAAACTGTTTTTT.

This chain links TRBV7-2 with TRBJ2-7; D is perhaps TRBD1 (6 bases). From germline, CDR1 is SGHTA and CDR2 FQGNSA. The V and J ends lost 4 bases and 2 bases respectively, with 15 bases between them. The CDR3 is made up of 15 amino acids. CDR3 protein: CASSSGQQGTYEQYF. CDR3 sequence (DNA): TGTGCCAGCAGCTCCGGTCAGCAGGGGACCTACGAGCAGTACTTC. Using reference TRBV7-2 and TRBJ2-7 for the parts outside the CDR3, the full variable domain is GAGVSQSPSNKVTEKGKDVELRCDPISGHTALYWYRQSLGQGLEFLIYFQGNSAPDKSGLPSDRFSAERTGGSVSTLTIQRTQQEDSAVYLCASSSGQQGTYEQYFGPGTRLTVT.

The rearrangement links TRBV5-1 to TRBJ1-1; no clear D. This CDR3 is built from 15 residues. The V gene's germline CDR1 is SGHRS and CDR2 YFSETQ. The V and J ends lost 2 bases and 4 bases respectively, with 15 bases between them. For the CDR3, the DNA is TGCGCCAGCAGCTTCGGGGATGGGGTGGTCACTGAAGCTTTCTTT. Its protein is CASSFGDGVVTEAFF.

The V and J genes are TRBV29-1 and TRBJ1-5; 9 bases are a match to TRBD1. V trimming: 3 bases; J trimming: 13 bases; junction bases outside the gene matches: 4. The CDR3 loop spans 11 amino acids. Germline CDR1 reads SQVTM; CDR2 reads ANQGSEA. The CDR3 reads CSVETGGGQHF. The CDR3 bases are TGCAGCGTTGAGACAGGGGGTGGGCAGCATTTT.

The chain couples TRBV10-1 to TRBJ2-1; 10 bases map to TRBD2. V dropped 8 bases and J dropped 4; count of bases not matched to a gene: 5. From germline, CDR1 is WNHNN and CDR2 SYGVQD (reference sequence). The CDR3 has 14 amino acids. CDR3 residues: CASDTSGKYNEQFF. In DNA form, the CDR3 reads TGCGCCAGCGATACTAGCGGGAAATACAATGAGCAGTTCTTC.

The chain links TRBV5-1 to TRBJ2-7, with 7 nucleotides matching TRBD1. This CDR3 has 16 amino acids. The V gene's germline CDR1 is SGHRS and CDR2 YFSETQ. Germline trimming cut 3 bases from V and 0 bases from J; bases unmatched to any gene: 9. The CDR3 sequence: CASSYQTGMNSYEQYF. CDR3 DNA: TGCGCCAGCAGCTACCAGACAGGGATGAACTCCTACGAGCAGTACTTC.

CDR3 sequence: CASSKPGQYGYTF. The CDR3 region has the DNA TGTGCCAGCTCAAAGCCGGGACAGTATGGCTACACCTTC. The chain uses TRBV18 and TRBJ1-2, with 7 bases that match TRBD1. The CDR3 sequence is 13 residues long. Germline V gives CDR1 KGHSH, CDR2 LQKENI. Trimming took 5 bases from V and 5 from J; bases not matched to a gene: 5.

The V and J genes are TRBV9 and TRBJ2-2, with D maybe TRBD1 (5 bases). The V gene's germline CDR1 is SGDLS and CDR2 YYNGEE. V lost 0 bases, J lost 9 bases, and 18 bases lay in between. CDR3 length: 16 residues. CDR3 sequence (DNA): TGTGCCAGCAGCGTAGATTTGGGGCCCTCGCCCCGGGAGCTGTTTTTT. It encodes CASSVDLGPSPRELFF.